The table lists the clone carrying this TCR beta chain with a few counts. This sample is part of a study of blood T cell repertoires in COVID-19. As for the study in general: The samples span acute and convalescent COVID-19 from the United States, Italy and Spain.

V dropped 0 bases and J dropped 2; count of bases not matched to a gene: 3. CDR3 length: 16 residues. The V gene's germline CDR1 is SGDLS and CDR2 YYNGEE. This table comes from immunoSEQ multiplex PCR, and its TCRdb copy is limited to in-frame clones, with some not included. Of under 350,000 clones in the sample, less than 90% were seen once. V gene TRBV9 combines with J gene TRBJ2-2, with TRBD2 identical over 8 bases. Sequencing was carried out using peripheral blood. The receptor's source is a human donor in a cohort sampled during active COVID-19. In DNA form, the CDR3 reads TGTGCCAGCAGCGTAGGTGCGGGAGGAAACACCGGGGAGCTGTTTTTT. Protein sequence: CASSVGAGGNTGELFF.